This T cell receptor (beta chain) originates from a study of a mutant IDH1 vaccine in newly diagnosed glioma. Looking at the study overall: Patients received vaccination from 4-6 weeks after radiotherapy alone, or with temozolomide cycles.

Worth noting for this clone: Its antigen remains unidentified.

The germline gives CDR1 MNHNY, CDR2 SVGAGI (reference sequence). The trim removed 6 bases at V and 4 bases at J, leaving 13 bases unmatched. This CDR3 comprises 16 residues. TCRdb's copy holds only in-frame clones and misses some; the assay was immunoSEQ multiplex PCR. The sample lists roughly 39,000 clones, around 78% occurring once. Time point described: week 5, during vaccination. Topical imiquimod was applied with each vaccine dose, which held 300 ug of mutant IDH1 20-mer peptide. Sequenced material: PBMCs, taken from a glioma patient whose treatment included an IDH1 peptide vaccine. This sequence was found in a man aged 40-49 years with glioma. The chain has TRBV6-6 and TRBJ1-1, with 8 bases aligning to TRBD1. CDR3: CASSHQRTGRITEAFF. CDR3 nucleotides: TGTGCCAGCAGCCATCAACGGACAGGGAGAATCACTGAAGCTTTCTTT.